One sample yielded the 32 T cell receptor beta chains listed below, sequenced in a study of OX40 agonist ivuxolimab in advanced cancers. TCRdb's table, derived via immunoSEQ multiplex PCR, lists solely in-frame clones and lacks some. The sample includes about 64,000 clones, about 85% seen only once; the top ten take approximately 1.3%. Sequenced here: CD4+ or CD8+ T cells sorted from blood, sampled in a trial of the OX40 agonist ivuxolimab. The receptors come from an adult with an advanced solid tumor such as melanoma, head and neck, liver or kidney cancer.

The chain joins TRBV28 to TRBJ1-5, with D uncertain. V lost 3 bases to trimming and J lost 0 bases, with 9 bases between them. CDR3 length: 15 amino acids. CDR1 MDHEN and CDR2 SYDVKM come from the germline V gene. CDR3 bases: TGTGCCAGCAGTTTTAGTGCCAATAGCAATCAGCCCCAGCATTTT. Translation: CASSFSANSNQPQHF.

The chain links TRBV7-9 to TRBJ2-1; D is unclear. Trimming shortened V by 0 bases and J by 0 bases, and 3 bases separated the two germline ends. The germline CDR1 and CDR2 sequences are SEHNR and FQNEAQ (reference sequence). This CDR3 contains 14 residues. CDR3 bases: TGTGCCAGCAGCTTAGCGTCCTCCTACAATGAGCAGTTCTTC. It yields the protein CASSLASSYNEQFF. Full variable domain (missing parts from reference TRBV7-9 and TRBJ2-1): DTGVSQNPRHKITKRGQNVTFRCDPISEHNRLYWYRQTLGQGPEFLTYFQNEAQLEKSRLLSDRFSAERPKGSFSTLEIQRTEQGDSAMYLCASSLASSYNEQFFGPGTRLTVL.

The chain uses TRBV15 and TRBJ2-5; 14 nucleotides line up with TRBD2. V was clipped by 3 bases and J by 4 bases; unmatched bases: 10. This CDR3 has 18 residues. The germline V gene has CDR1 LNHNV and CDR2 YYDKDF (reference sequence). Here the CDR3 DNA reads TGTGCCACCAGCAGGGGGGGACTAGCGGGAGCCAAAGGAGAGACCCAGTACTTC. It encodes CATSRGGLAGAKGETQYF.

This clone was seen more than once but under ten times. V and J are TRBV7-8 and TRBJ2-1, with 8 bases matching TRBD1. CDR1 is SGHVS, CDR2 FQNEAQ, per germline. Trimming removed 4 bases from V and 5 bases from J; junction bases left unmatched: 13. This CDR3 is built from 17 residues. The CDR3 bases are TGTGCCAGCAGCTCGAGTTTACTCCGGGACAGGCACAATGAGCAGTTCTTC. This translates into CASSSSLLRDRHNEQFF.

V usage is TRBV23-1 and J usage is TRBJ1-4; 9 bases map to TRBD1. TRBV23-1 is an ORF, with its function uncertain. V lost 3 bases, J lost 8 bases, and 7 bases stayed unmatched. CDR3 length: 15 residues. The CDR3 is CASSHPDRGREKLFF. The CDR3 nucleotides are TGCGCCAGCAGTCACCCGGACAGGGGTCGCGAAAAACTGTTTTTT.

The chain uses TRBV11-2 and TRBJ2-1; D is unresolved. Germline V lookup: CDR1 SGHAT, CDR2 FQNNGV. V lost 5 bases to trimming and J lost 5 bases, with 4 bases between them. CDR3 length: 11 amino acids. DNA for the CDR3: TGTGCCAGCAGCCGGCACAATGAGCAGTTCTTC. The encoded protein is CASSRHNEQFF. Full variable domain (outside the CDR3, taken from reference TRBV11-2 and TRBJ2-1): EAGVAQSPRYKIIEKRQSVAFWCNPISGHATLYWYQQILGQGPKLLIQFQNNGVVDDSQLPKDRFSAERLKGVDSTLKIQPAKLEDSAVYLCASSRHNEQFFGPGTRLTVL.

The rearrangement joins TRBV5-1 to TRBJ2-5; D unclear. There are 13 residues in the CDR3. Trimming took off 1 base at V and 4 bases at J, with 8 bases between the two ends. Looked up from germline, CDR1 is SGHRS and CDR2 is YFSETQ. In DNA form, the CDR3 reads TGCGCCAGCAGCTTGCTGGGTAGAGAGACCCAGTACTTC. It encodes CASSLLGRETQYF.

This sequence joins TRBV9 and TRBJ2-1; 8 bases map to TRBD2. There are 15 residues in the CDR3. V lost 3 bases and J lost 9; bases outside the gene matches: 11. In germline, CDR1 is SGDLS, CDR2 YYNGEE. DNA of the CDR3: TGTGCCAGCAGCGCCGTTGGCGGGAGGCAAGGTGAGCAGTTCTTC. This gives the protein CASSAVGGRQGEQFF.

The chain joins TRBV5-4 to TRBJ2-7, with 8 positions matching TRBD1. Germline trimming cut 4 bases from V and 3 bases from J; bases unmatched to any gene: 9. The CDR3 has 15 amino acids. Germline V gene data show CDR1 as SGHNT and CDR2 as YYREEE (reference sequence). CDR3 amino acids: CASSPRTGIDYEQYF. The DNA for the CDR3 is TGTGCCAGCAGCCCCCGGACAGGGATTGACTACGAGCAGTACTTC. Based on the CDR3 plus reference TRBV5-4 and TRBJ2-7, the full variable domain is ETGVTQSPTHLIKTRGQQVTLRCSSQSGHNTVSWYQQALGQGPQFIFQYYREEENGRGNFPPRFSGLQFPNYSSELNVNALELDDSALYLCASSPRTGIDYEQYFGPGTRLTVT.

Comments on this clone: The sample carries other DNA sequences with the same CDR3. The J gene is TRBJ1-5, the V gene TRBV7-2; no definite D call. The CDR3 consists of 12 residues. Germline V gives CDR1 SGHTA, CDR2 FQGNSA. Trimming left V 1 base short and J 6 bases short, with 4 bases between. The CDR3 here is CASSLGIQPQHF. As DNA, the CDR3 is TGTGCCAGCAGCTTAGGGATTCAGCCCCAGCATTTT.

This rearrangement joins TRBV18 to TRBJ2-1; D might be TRBD1 or TRBD2, each matching 6 bases. The V gene lost 2 bases and the J gene lost 5 bases, with 13 bases spanning the gap. CDR1 and CDR2 (germline): KGHSH, LQKENI. The CDR3 sequence is 15 residues long. Here the CDR3 DNA reads TGTGCCAGCTCACCAAGGTCGGGGGCGGACAATGAGCAGTTCTTC. Encoded protein: CASSPRSGADNEQFF.

The V call is TRBV27, the J call TRBJ2-5; 8 bases are shared with TRBD2. Per germline, CDR1 MNHEY and CDR2 SMNVEV (reference sequence). CDR3 length: 15 residues. The junction had 12 bases not matched to a gene; V was cut back by 8 bases and J by 4 bases. The DNA of the CDR3 is TGTGCCAGCCGCAATGGCCCTAGCGGGCGAGAGACCCAGTACTTC. It specifies CASRNGPSGRETQYF.

The chain joins TRBV30 to TRBJ1-4; no firm D call. Trimming pared 0 bases from V and 0 bases from J, leaving 8 bases between. This CDR3 is 15 amino acids long. Germline V gives CDR1 GTSNPN, CDR2 SVGIG (reference sequence). The DNA for the CDR3 is TGTGCCTGGAGTGTGTTGGGCACAACTAATGAAAAACTGTTTTTT. Its protein is CAWSVLGTTNEKLFF.

This clone was seen only once. The V call is TRBV18, the J call TRBJ2-6; TRBD1 matches at 10 bases. The CDR3 covers 14 residues. V trimming: 3 bases; J trimming: 8 bases; junction bases outside the gene matches: 1. CDR1 and CDR2 from the germline V gene are KGHSH and LQKENI. DNA for the CDR3: TGTGCCAGCTCACCGGGACAGGGGTCCAACGTCCTGACTTTC. It encodes CASSPGQGSNVLTF.

V gene TRBV2 combines with J gene TRBJ2-5, with 9 bases lining up with TRBD2. Trimming took 9 bases from V and 3 from J; bases not matched to a gene: 8. Germline CDR1 SNHLY, CDR2 FYNNEI. This CDR3 comprises 14 residues. CDR3 in DNA: TGTGCCAGTCGGACTAGCGAAGGGGAAGAGACCCAGTACTTC. Its translation is CASRTSEGEETQYF.

This clone appeared once. The chain carries TRBV7-2 and TRBJ2-5; TRBD1 agrees at 8 bases. This CDR3 has 15 residues. The germline V gene encodes CDR1 SGHTA and CDR2 FQGNSA. V was pared by 5 bases and J by 3 bases, with 8 bases of the junction left unmatched. The CDR3 sequence is CASSAQGARKETQYF. As DNA, the CDR3 is TGTGCCAGCAGCGCCCAGGGGGCTAGGAAAGAGACCCAGTACTTC.

V is TRBV19 and J is TRBJ1-2, with D possibly TRBD1 on 5 matching bases. Germline V lookup: CDR1 LNHDA, CDR2 SQIVND (reference sequence). The CDR3 extends over 16 amino acids. Between the trimmed V and J ends, which lost 6 bases and 5 bases, there was a span of 22 bases. For the CDR3, the DNA is TGTGCCAGTAGCCCCGAGGGTGACAGAAGACGATATGGCTACACCTTC. Translated: CASSPEGDRRRYGYTF.

V usage is TRBV6-5 and J usage is TRBJ2-7; 7 positions agree with TRBD1. Germline CDR1 reads MNHEY; CDR2 reads SVGAGI. The CDR3 spans 13 residues. Trimming removed 11 bases from V and 1 base from J; junction bases left unmatched: 8. The CDR3 nucleotides read TGTGCCGTCCGCCGACAGGGATCCTACGAGCAGTACTTC. Translated: CAVRRQGSYEQYF.

V gene TRBV2 combines with J gene TRBJ2-2; D unresolved. Germline CDR1 and CDR2: SNHLY and FYNNEI. The CDR3 is 13 residues long. The V end lost 6 bases, the J end lost 4 bases, and 9 bases lay between the germline ends. The CDR3 spells CASRRWSTGELFF. The CDR3 DNA sequence: TGTGCCAGCAGACGTTGGTCCACCGGGGAGCTGTTTTTT.

The chain has TRBV5-4 and TRBJ2-1; TRBD1 matches at 9 bases. The germline V gene has CDR1 SGHNT and CDR2 YYREEE (reference sequence). This CDR3 contains 15 residues. The V segment lost 4 bases and the J segment 4 bases; nucleotides outside the gene matches: 6. The CDR3 DNA follows: TGTGCCAGCAGCCCTGGACAGGGGATATACAATGAGCAGTTCTTC. Residues: CASSPGQGIYNEQFF.

J is TRBJ1-3 and V is TRBV30; D not certain. The CDR3 length is 14 residues. Germline V gives CDR1 GTSNPN, CDR2 SVGIG (reference sequence). V dropped 2 bases and J dropped 4 bases, with 12 bases sitting between them. CDR3 region: CAWSRAATGNTIYF. For the CDR3, the DNA is TGTGCCTGGAGTAGGGCAGCCACGGGAAACACCATATATTTT.

CDR3 DNA: TGTGCCAGCCGTCCCCAGGGAGGGGTGGGGTACCAAGAGACCCAGTACTTC. This sequence encodes CASRPQGGVGYQETQYF. V usage is TRBV11-2 and J usage is TRBJ2-5; 7 bases are shared with TRBD2. The CDR3 length is 17 residues. CDR1 is SGHAT and CDR2 is FQNNGV in the germline V gene. V trimming: 8 bases; J trimming: 0 bases; junction bases outside the gene matches: 15. Filled out from reference TRBV11-2 and TRBJ2-5, the complete variable domain reads EAGVAQSPRYKIIEKRQSVAFWCNPISGHATLYWYQQILGQGPKLLIQFQNNGVVDDSQLPKDRFSAERLKGVDSTLKIQPAKLEDSAVYLCASRPQGGVGYQETQYFGPGTRLLVL.

The V gene is TRBV19, the J gene TRBJ1-2, with no clear D. Germline loops: CDR1 LNHDA, CDR2 SQIVND (reference sequence). V shed 0 bases and J shed 4 bases, with 9 bases lying between them. This CDR3 has 14 residues. CDR3 nucleotides: TGTGCCAGTAGTATAGATCAGGCGGGCTATGGCTACACCTTC. Its protein is CASSIDQAGYGYTF.

This chain links TRBV9 with TRBJ1-2, with D unresolved. The germline V gene has CDR1 SGDLS and CDR2 YYNGEE. This CDR3 is 13 amino acids long. Deletions cut 5 bases from V and 1 base from J, with 9 bases between. As DNA, the CDR3 is TGTGCCAGCAGTAGCACAGTTAACTATGGCTACACCTTC. It codes for CASSSTVNYGYTF.

V and J are TRBV7-9 and TRBJ1-4; 8 positions match TRBD1. J lost 7 bases, V lost 7 bases, and 11 bases had no gene match. CDR3 length: 15 residues. From germline, CDR1 is SEHNR and CDR2 FQNEAQ (reference sequence). The CDR3 nucleotides are TGTGCCAGCACCCCGCTAGGGGACAGGCCTGAAAAACTGTTTTTT. Its translation is CASTPLGDRPEKLFF.

The rearrangement uses TRBV6-5 and TRBJ1-3; unclear D gene. This CDR3 has 14 residues. The germline V gene has CDR1 MNHEY and CDR2 SVGAGI. Trimming removed 6 bases from V and 1 base from J, with 10 bases in between. CDR3 in DNA: TGTGCCAGCAGGGCAAGGCATTCTGGAAACACCATATATTTT. Translated, it gives CASRARHSGNTIYF.

The chain uses TRBV7-6 and TRBJ2-1; TRBD2 aligns across 11 bases. The V segment lost 2 bases and the J segment 1 base; nucleotides outside the gene matches: 7. This CDR3 has 18 amino acids. Germline V CDR1 and CDR2: SGHVS, FNYEAQ. The CDR3 reads CASSLRLAGGTSYNEQFF. In DNA, the CDR3 is TGTGCCAGCAGCTTAAGGTTAGCGGGAGGGACTTCCTACAATGAGCAGTTCTTC.

This sequence joins TRBV10-3 and TRBJ1-2, with 9 positions matching TRBD1. CDR1 is ENHRY and CDR2 is SYGVKD in the germline V gene. Trimming took 4 bases from V and 8 from J; bases not matched to a gene: 14. The CDR3 extends over 16 amino acids. CDR3 sequence: CAISVGAQQGADGYTF. The CDR3, as DNA: TGTGCCATCAGTGTCGGCGCCCAACAGGGGGCTGACGGCTACACCTTC.

This rearrangement joins TRBV7-2 to TRBJ1-1; 9 bases align to TRBD1. V lost 5 bases, J lost 4 bases, and 5 bases stayed unmatched. Germline CDR1 reads SGHTA; CDR2 reads FQGNSA. This CDR3 has 14 amino acids. CDR3 in amino acids: CASSARQGGTEAFF. For the CDR3, the DNA is TGTGCCAGCAGCGCGAGACAGGGGGGCACTGAAGCTTTCTTT.

As regards this clone: Additional DNA sequences in this sample encode the identical CDR3. The V gene is TRBV7-2, the J gene TRBJ2-5, with D tentatively TRBD1 or TRBD2 (5 bases each). Germline CDR1 reads SGHTA; CDR2 reads FQGNSA. The V gene lost 6 bases and the J gene lost 2 bases, with 13 bases spanning the gap. This CDR3 has 14 residues. CDR3 nucleotides: TGTGCCAGCAGTCTACTGGGACGGCAAGAGACCCAGTACTTC. It specifies CASSLLGRQETQYF.

J is TRBJ2-5 and V is TRBV7-2; D possibly uses TRBD1 or TRBD2 (6 bases each). Trimming cost V 1 base and J 1 base, with 16 bases left between them. The CDR3 runs to 17 residues. Looked up from germline, CDR1 is SGHTA and CDR2 is FQGNSA. CDR3 DNA sequence: TGTGCCAGCAGCTTAGTCGGGGGCCATCGCCCCCAAGAGACCCAGTACTTC. It codes for CASSLVGGHRPQETQYF. The variable domain in full, with the rest retrieved from reference TRBV7-2 and TRBJ2-5, is GAGVSQSPSNKVTEKGKDVELRCDPISGHTALYWYRQSLGQGLEFLIYFQGNSAPDKSGLPSDRFSAERTGGSVSTLTIQRTQQEDSAVYLCASSLVGGHRPQETQYFGPGTRLLVL.

This clone showed up just once. The gene calls are TRBV9 and TRBJ2-1; D is unresolved. V was clipped by 2 bases and J by 4 bases, with 13 bases between them. The CDR3 runs to 15 residues. CDR1 is SGDLS, CDR2 YYNGEE, per germline. CDR3 in amino acids: CASSVGWAEYNEQFF. CDR3 sequence (DNA): TGTGCCAGCAGCGTTGGGTGGGCGGAATACAATGAGCAGTTCTTC.